The sequence of this T cell receptor beta chain was determined in a study of blood T cell repertoires in COVID-19. Overall study: Acute and convalescent COVID-19 samples came from the United States, Italy and Spain.

Original data processing: Estimation of nucleated cell counts was performed using reference gene primer amplification. Profiled with immunoSEQ multiplex PCR; TCRdb holds only in-frame clones, not every one. V and J calls and clone size are as listed in that table; D and trimming were resolved from the DNA. The sample has around 140,000 clones, roughly 91% seen once. Germline-derived CDR1 and CDR2 are SGDLS and YYNGEE. V was cut by 0 bases and J by 3 bases, with 13 bases left in between. The CDR3 covers 15 residues. The material sequenced was peripheral blood. This clonotype was obtained from a man between 60 and 75 years old with COVID-19, enrolled during active disease. This chain joins TRBV9 and TRBJ2-7, with D tentatively TRBD1 (5 bases). This chain's CDR3 is CASSVEGAGFYEQYF. Here the CDR3 DNA reads TGTGCCAGCAGCGTAGAAGGGGCAGGATTCTACGAGCAGTACTTC.